One sample yielded the 9 T cell receptor beta chains listed below, sequenced in a study of blood T cell repertoires in COVID-19. TCRdb's table, derived via immunoSEQ multiplex PCR, lists solely in-frame clones and lacks some. The sample consists of about 210,000 clones, roughly 82% of them appearing once. Sequencing used peripheral blood. The receptors stem from a man aged 45 to 65 with active or convalescent COVID-19.

With regard to this clone: Other DNA sequences in this specimen translate into the identical CDR3. This chain uses TRBV3-1 (or the pseudogene TRBV3-2) with TRBJ2-3; 10 bases fit TRBD1. Trimming removed 4 bases from V and 3 bases from J; junction bases left unmatched: 4. The CDR3 runs to 15 residues. Germline CDR1 LGHDT, CDR2 YNNKEL (reference sequence). In DNA, the CDR3 is TGTGCCAGCAGCCCCCGACAGGGGGCGACAGATACGCAGTATTTT. This encodes CASSPRQGATDTQYF.

This clone appeared a single time. This chain links TRBV18 with TRBJ1-1; the D is unclear. The V end was cut by 0 bases, the J end by 5 bases, with 10 bases between. This CDR3 is 14 amino acids long. The germline CDR1 and CDR2 sequences are KGHSH and LQKENI. CDR3 DNA sequence: TGTGCCAGCTCACCACCCGGCGGGAATACTGAAGCTTTCTTT. Translation gives CASSPPGGNTEAFF.

This rearrangement joins TRBV7-6 to TRBJ2-3; 15 bases match TRBD2. Germline CDR1 is SGHVS and CDR2 is FNYEAQ. Trimming removed 5 bases from V and 6 bases from J; junction bases left unmatched: 9. This CDR3 is built from 17 residues. This CDR3 is CASSIIPGTSGRDTQYF. The CDR3 nucleotides read TGTGCCAGCAGCATAATACCCGGGACTAGCGGGAGGGATACGCAGTATTTT.

The gene calls are TRBV5-6 and TRBJ1-2; D possibly corresponds to TRBD1 (6 bases). CDR1 and CDR2 (germline): SGHDT, YYEEEE. The CDR3 spans 12 residues. Trimming left V 2 bases short and J 7 bases short, with 9 bases between. CDR3 in DNA: TGTGCCAGCAGCTTACAGGGTTCTGGCTACACCTTC. Protein sequence: CASSLQGSGYTF.

This sequence joins TRBV3-1 (or the pseudogene TRBV3-2) and TRBJ1-2; 8 bases align to TRBD1. The V gene's germline CDR1 is LGHDT and CDR2 YNNKEL (reference sequence). The CDR3 consists of 15 residues. The V and J ends lost 6 bases and 6 bases, in that order; junction bases with no gene match: 12. CDR3: CASRRGRTGTNGYTF. CDR3 sequence (DNA): TGTGCCAGCAGGAGGGGGAGGACAGGGACTAATGGCTACACCTTC.

This rearrangement joins TRBV18 to TRBJ1-6, with a possible D match to TRBD1 (5 bases). Germline loops: CDR1 KGHSH, CDR2 LQKENI. The CDR3 totals 14 residues. V was pared by 3 bases and J by 12 bases, with 15 bases between. For the CDR3, the DNA is TGTGCCAGCTCACCGTTCGAAAGGGGCCTACCCCTCCACTTT. Translating it yields CASSPFERGLPLHF.

The genes are TRBV25-1 and TRBJ1-6, with 10 bases lining up with TRBD1. There are 16 residues in the CDR3. CDR1 MGHDK and CDR2 SYGVNS come from the germline V gene. The junction had 7 bases not matched to a gene; V was cut back by 1 base and J by 10 bases. This chain's CDR3 is CASSEWTGGKRSPLHF. CDR3 in DNA: TGTGCCAGCAGTGAATGGACAGGGGGTAAGCGCTCACCCCTCCACTTT.

The chain uses TRBV9 and TRBJ2-5; 12 nucleotides agree with TRBD2. Germline CDR1 and CDR2: SGDLS and YYNGEE. The ends lost 2 bases at V and 2 bases at J; junction bases unmatched: 4. The CDR3 spans 16 residues. CDR3 in amino acids: CASSVSGLAGQETQYF. The CDR3 DNA reads as TGTGCCAGCAGCGTCTCCGGACTAGCGGGACAAGAGACCCAGTACTTC. The full variable domain, with the rest looked up from reference TRBV9 and TRBJ2-5, is DSGVTQTPKHLITATGQRVTLRCSPRSGDLSVYWYQQSLDQGLQFLIQYYNGEERAKGNILERFSAQQFPDLHSELNLSSLELGDSALYFCASSVSGLAGQETQYFGPGTRLLVL.

This clone was seen once. This chain links TRBV15 with TRBJ1-4; D unclear. The CDR3 extends over 17 amino acids. V was shortened by 2 bases and J by 3 bases, with 16 bases between the two germline ends. Per germline, CDR1 LNHNV and CDR2 YYDKDF (reference sequence). The CDR3 nucleotides read TGTGCCACCAGCAGATACCCTATGGCGGGGTCTAATGAAAAACTGTTTTTT. Its protein is CATSRYPMAGSNEKLFF.